The T cell receptor beta chain described here comes from a study of neoadjuvant anti-PD-1 for oral cavity cancer. Findings and caveats of the study: Higher pretreatment blood Treg/Th17 ratios correlated with higher pretreatment blood and lower post-treatment tumor TCRbeta clonality.

Comments on this clone: No antigen is known for it.

Germline V gene sequence: CDR1 SGHRS, CDR2 YFSETQ. Trimming cost V 2 bases and J 6 bases, with 12 bases left between them. This CDR3 is built from 14 residues. PBMC libraries mostly used 450 to 600 ng of input genomic DNA, with six replicates per sample. Clones were sequenced by immunoSEQ multiplex PCR, and TCRdb holds only the in-frame ones, with some missing. This sample has about 9,800 clones, with 61% found just once. Time point denoted: after neoadjuvant nivolumab, at surgical resection. Patients were newly diagnosed with stage II-IVA oral cavity squamous cell carcinoma without prior systemic or radiation treatment.

The chain recombines TRBV5-1 with TRBJ2-1; D uncertain. Sample: PBMCs, taken after nivolumab (anti-PD-1) treatment. This receptor was obtained from a person aged 35-79 years with oral cavity squamous cell carcinoma. The CDR3: CASSFLANSNEQFF. CDR3 bases: TGCGCCAGCAGCTTTTTAGCCAACTCCAATGAGCAGTTCTTC.